The T cell receptor beta chain described here comes from a study of response to subunit inactivated influenza vaccine. TCRdb reprocessed the RT-PCR reads with MiXCR, giving one entry per CDR3 protein. The data hold 550,000 to 800,000 distinct CDR3 sequences, with over 11% observed a single time. The sample in question was PBMCs from blood, obtained less than 15 days before vaccination. This receptor was taken from a man in his fifties who received an inactivated influenza vaccine.

The CDR3 sequence is CASSVGSSGANEQFF. The CDR3 nucleotides read TGTGCCAGCAGCGTAGGTTCTAGCGGGGCCAATGAGCAGTTCTTC. The chain couples TRBV9 to TRBJ2-1; 9 bases are a match to TRBD2. V was clipped by 0 bases and J by 6 bases; unmatched bases: 4. Germline V gene sequence: CDR1 SGDLS, CDR2 YYNGEE. The CDR3 covers 15 residues.